This TCR beta chain was sequenced during a study of cytomegalovirus exposure and HLA in healthy donors. Researchers ran the PCR with 60 Vbeta and 13 Jbeta primers. Some clones are missing from TCRdb's copy, which holds only in-frame ones; the method was immunoSEQ multiplex PCR. The table lists around 63,000 clones, approximately 78% of them singletons, with under 3% in the top ten. The germline gives CDR1 SGHAT, CDR2 FQNNGV. The CDR3 runs 12 residues. V gave up 4 bases and J gave up 10 bases; unmatched junction bases: 4. This receptor was taken from a woman aged 25 to 39 in good health and CMV-seronegative. The chain combines TRBV11-2 with TRBJ2-1; TRBD2 matches 7 bases. Sequenced sample: PBMCs. The CDR3, as DNA: TGTGCCAGCAGCTACGGGGAGGGAGAGCAGTTCTTC. Its translation: CASSYGEGEQFF.